The 9 T cell receptor beta chains listed next were all sequenced from one sample in a study of STAT3 mutations in large granular lymphocyte leukemia. Study outcomes and limitations: Every T-LGLL patient had at least one immunodominant TCRbeta clonotype.

Their recognized antigens are unknown. Profiling relied on immunoSEQ multiplex PCR, and the TCRdb table lists in-frame clones only, not all of them. The sample shows some 2,000 clones, under 70% of them seen only once. Sequencing used peripheral blood mononuclear cells. Receptor source: a man aged 55 to 70 with T-cell large granular lymphocyte leukemia. Some clones in this sample may be carry-over from other donors' samples.

This clone occurred a few times. V is TRBV5-5 and J is TRBJ2-7; no clear D. This CDR3 is built from 14 residues. Trimming removed 2 bases at V and 1 base at J, with 10 bases between. Germline-derived CDR1 and CDR2 are SGHKS and YYEKEE (reference sequence). CDR3 in DNA: TGTGCCAGCAGCTTCACAGCTACATCCTACGAGCAGTACTTC. This gives the protein CASSFTATSYEQYF.

The V gene is TRBV30, the J gene TRBJ1-1; possible D gene TRBD1, 6 bases. The CDR3 has 15 residues. The germline CDR1 and CDR2 sequences are GTSNPN and SVGIG (reference sequence). Deletions cut 3 bases from V and 1 base from J, with 15 bases between. CDR3 sequence: CAWRIFPGENTEAFF. Written as DNA, the CDR3 is TGTGCCTGGAGAATCTTCCCAGGGGAGAACACTGAAGCTTTCTTT.

The table lists this clone with a few counts. The rearrangement links TRBV5-1 to TRBJ1-2; no clear D gene. V lost 0 bases to trimming and J lost 2 bases, with 5 bases between them. This CDR3 has 13 amino acids. CDR1 SGHRS and CDR2 YFSETQ come from the germline V gene. The CDR3 DNA is TGCGCCAGCAGCTTGGGCAGGAACTATGGCTACACCTTC. Protein product: CASSLGRNYGYTF.

This clone appeared a single time. V and J are TRBV6-5 and TRBJ1-6; no clear D. The germline CDR1 and CDR2 sequences are MNHEY and SVGAGI. The V and J ends lost 2 bases and 7 bases respectively, with 12 bases between them. CDR3 size: 15 residues. The CDR3 sequence: CASSYNSGSNSPLHF. The DNA for the CDR3 is TGTGCCAGCAGTTACAACTCCGGGTCCAATTCACCCCTCCACTTT.

The CDR3 sequence: CASSFAHYEQYF. The CDR3, as DNA: TGTGCCAGCAGCTTCGCCCACTACGAGCAGTACTTC. This chain uses TRBV5-5 with TRBJ2-7; D gene ambiguous. The CDR3 is made up of 12 amino acids. The V end was cut by 2 bases, the J end by 3 bases, with 6 bases between. CDR1 is SGHKS, CDR2 YYEKEE, per germline (reference sequence).

This chain connects TRBV7-8 to TRBJ1-5; D is uncertain. Germline V gene sequence: CDR1 SGHVS, CDR2 FQNEAQ. The CDR3 runs 12 residues. V dropped 0 bases and J dropped 6 bases, with 3 bases sitting between them. CDR3 nucleotide sequence: TGTGCCAGCAGCTTAGCGGGTCAGCCCCAGCATTTT. Protein sequence: CASSLAGQPQHF.

There are a few counts of this clone. The rearrangement joins TRBV9 to TRBJ2-7; 11 nucleotides match TRBD2. The V segment lost 2 bases and the J segment 2 bases; nucleotides outside the gene matches: 3. The CDR3 covers 15 residues. Germline V gene lookup returns CDR1 SGDLS and CDR2 YYNGEE. This CDR3 is CASSVSGGAPYEQYF. The CDR3 region has the DNA TGTGCCAGCAGCGTTAGCGGGGGGGCCCCCTACGAGCAGTACTTC.

V gene TRBV5-8 combines with J gene TRBJ1-5, with no clear D. Trimming stripped 0 bases from V and 3 bases from J, with 7 bases between. The CDR3 totals 14 residues. The germline V gene has CDR1 SGHTS and CDR2 YDEGEE. This chain's CDR3 is CASSLGGLNQPQHF. In DNA form, the CDR3 reads TGTGCCAGCAGCTTGGGCGGCCTCAATCAGCCCCAGCATTTT.

This rearrangement joins TRBV7-9 to TRBJ2-4; D is tentatively TRBD1 or TRBD2 (5 bases each). The V gene lost 5 bases and the J gene lost 9 bases, with 11 bases spanning the gap. The germline V gene has CDR1 SEHNR and CDR2 FQNEAQ (reference sequence). The CDR3 covers 12 residues. The CDR3 region has the DNA TGTGCCAGCAGCCCGGGACGTAGCATTCAGTACTTC. As protein: CASSPGRSIQYF.